The clone carrying this T cell receptor (beta chain) was picked up a small number of times. Its target is unknown. This sample was taken from a study of T-cell reconstitution after alpha-beta-depleted transplantation in children. V lost 8 bases, J lost 1 base, and 7 bases stayed unmatched. CDR1 is MNHNS and CDR2 is SASEGT in the germline V gene. The CDR3 loop spans 14 amino acids. It was with unique molecular identifiers that the TCRbeta library was prepared. A single record per CDR3 protein comes from TCRdb applying MiXCR to the PCR reads. The sample lists about 300,000 distinct CDR3 sequences, roughly a tenth occurring once. Study outcomes and limitations: One year post-transplant, T-cell counts and diversity were largely derived from T cells produced anew. Several hundred expanded graft clones reportedly gave rise to the alpha-beta T cells present about two months after transplant. Surviving recipient T cells and thymic progenitors accounted for the high day-60 TCRbeta diversity observed in some patients.

The chain combines TRBV6-1 with TRBJ1-1; 7 bases fit TRBD1. The source is a boy under two years old with acute myeloid leukemia, due to receive a stem cell transplant. The sequencing here drew on PBMCs, taken before TCRalphabeta/CD19-depleted stem cell transplant. The CDR3 nucleotides read TGTGCCAGCTATCGACAGGGAGGGAACACTGAAGCTTTCTTT. The encoded protein is CASYRQGGNTEAFF.